The source of this T cell receptor beta chain is a study of blood T cell repertoires in COVID-19. Sequencing was performed with immunoSEQ multiplex PCR; in TCRdb, only in-frame clones are kept and a portion is missing. This table holds about 150,000 clones, over 75% found once. The germline gives CDR1 MDHEN, CDR2 SYDVKM. CDR3 length equals 16 residues. V lost 6 bases and J 5 bases, leaving 22 bases between the germline ends. Material: peripheral blood. This chain uses TRBV28 with TRBJ1-2; tentative D call: TRBD1 (6 bases). The TCR was taken from a human donor in a cohort sampled during active COVID-19. Here the CDR3 DNA reads TGTGCCAGCAGGGTGCAGGGGAGCTCGGTGGAGTATGGCTACACCTTC. This codes for CASRVQGSSVEYGYTF.